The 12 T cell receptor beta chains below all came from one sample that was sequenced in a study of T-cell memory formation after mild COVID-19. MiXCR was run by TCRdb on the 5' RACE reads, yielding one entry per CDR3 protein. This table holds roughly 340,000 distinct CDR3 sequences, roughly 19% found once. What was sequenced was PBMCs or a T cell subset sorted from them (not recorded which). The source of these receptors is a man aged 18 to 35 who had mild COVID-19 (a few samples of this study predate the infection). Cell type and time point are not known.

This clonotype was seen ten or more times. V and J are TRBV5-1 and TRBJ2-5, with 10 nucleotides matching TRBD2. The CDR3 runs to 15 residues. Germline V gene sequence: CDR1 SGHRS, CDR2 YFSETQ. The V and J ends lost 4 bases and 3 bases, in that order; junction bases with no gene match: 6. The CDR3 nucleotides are TGCGCCAGCAGCGCCGTAGCGGGGGGTGAAGAGACCCAGTACTTC. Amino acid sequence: CASSAVAGGEETQYF.

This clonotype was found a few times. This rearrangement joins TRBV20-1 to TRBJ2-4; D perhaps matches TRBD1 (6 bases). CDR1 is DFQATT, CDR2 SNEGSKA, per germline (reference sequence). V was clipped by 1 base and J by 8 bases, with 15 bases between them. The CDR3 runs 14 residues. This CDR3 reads CSARVPGVRDIQYF. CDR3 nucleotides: TGCAGTGCTAGAGTCCCAGGGGTTAGAGACATTCAGTACTTC.

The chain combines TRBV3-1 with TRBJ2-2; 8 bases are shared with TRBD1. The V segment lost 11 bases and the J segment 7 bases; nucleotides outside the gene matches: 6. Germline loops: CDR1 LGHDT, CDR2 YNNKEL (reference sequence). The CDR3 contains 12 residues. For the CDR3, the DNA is TGTGCCGTGCAGGGGGCCTTCGGGGAGCTGTTTTTT. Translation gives CAVQGAFGELFF. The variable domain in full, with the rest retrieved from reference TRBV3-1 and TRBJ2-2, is DTAVSQTPKYLVTQMGNDKSIKCEQNLGHDTMYWYKQDSKKFLKIMFSYNNKELIINETVPNRFSPKSPDKAHLNLHINSLELGDSAVYFCAVQGAFGELFFGEGSRLTVL.

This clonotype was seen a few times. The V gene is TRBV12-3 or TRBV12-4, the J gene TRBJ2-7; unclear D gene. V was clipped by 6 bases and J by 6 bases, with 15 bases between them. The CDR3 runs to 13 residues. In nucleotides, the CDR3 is TGTGCCAGCAGGCCGCTCCCCGACCTCGAGCAGTACTTC. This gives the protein CASRPLPDLEQYF.

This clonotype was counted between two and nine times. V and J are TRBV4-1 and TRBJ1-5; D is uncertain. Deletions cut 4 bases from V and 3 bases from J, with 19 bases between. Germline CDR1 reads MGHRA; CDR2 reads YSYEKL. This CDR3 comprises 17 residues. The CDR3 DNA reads TGCGCCAGCAGCCCTGTCCCGATCGAATGGAACAATCAGCCCCAGCATTTT. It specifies CASSPVPIEWNNQPQHF.

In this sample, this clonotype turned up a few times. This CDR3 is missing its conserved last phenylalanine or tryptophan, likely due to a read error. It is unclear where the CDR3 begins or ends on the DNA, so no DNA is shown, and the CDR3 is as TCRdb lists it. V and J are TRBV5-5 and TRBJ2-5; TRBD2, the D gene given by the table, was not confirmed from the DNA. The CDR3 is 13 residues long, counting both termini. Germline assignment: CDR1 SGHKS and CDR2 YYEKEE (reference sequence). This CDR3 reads CASSTGLAGAALI.

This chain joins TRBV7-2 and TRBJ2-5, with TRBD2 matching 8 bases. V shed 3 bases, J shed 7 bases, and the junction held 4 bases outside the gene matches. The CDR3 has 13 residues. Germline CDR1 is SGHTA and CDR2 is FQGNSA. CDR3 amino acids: CASSLGLDGTQYF. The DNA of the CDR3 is TGTGCCAGCAGCTTGGGACTAGACGGGACCCAGTACTTC.

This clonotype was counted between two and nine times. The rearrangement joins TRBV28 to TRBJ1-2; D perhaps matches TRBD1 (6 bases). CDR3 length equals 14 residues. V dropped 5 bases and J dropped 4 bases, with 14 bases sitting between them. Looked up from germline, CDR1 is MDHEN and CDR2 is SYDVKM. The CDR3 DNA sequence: TGTGCCAGCAGTCTTCAGGGGTTGCCCTATGGCTACACCTTC. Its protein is CASSLQGLPYGYTF.

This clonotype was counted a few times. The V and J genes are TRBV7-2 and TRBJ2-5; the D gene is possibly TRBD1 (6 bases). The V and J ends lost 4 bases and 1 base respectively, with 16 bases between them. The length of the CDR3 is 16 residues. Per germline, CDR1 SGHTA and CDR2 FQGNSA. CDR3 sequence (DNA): TGTGCCAGCAGCTACACAGGGACCCCCCCCCAAGAGACCCAGTACTTC. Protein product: CASSYTGTPPQETQYF.

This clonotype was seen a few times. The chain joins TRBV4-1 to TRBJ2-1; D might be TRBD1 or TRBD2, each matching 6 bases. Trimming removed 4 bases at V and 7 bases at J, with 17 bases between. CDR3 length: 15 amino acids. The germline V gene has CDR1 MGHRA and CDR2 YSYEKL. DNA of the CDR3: TGCGCCAGCAGCCCTGGGGGGCTAGGGGGGAATGAGCAGTTCTTC. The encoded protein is CASSPGGLGGNEQFF.

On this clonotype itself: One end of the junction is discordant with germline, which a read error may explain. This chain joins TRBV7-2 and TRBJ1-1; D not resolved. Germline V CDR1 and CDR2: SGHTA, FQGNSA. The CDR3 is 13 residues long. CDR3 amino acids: CARSLVRGTEAFF. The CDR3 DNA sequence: TGTGCCAGAAGCTTAGTGCGCGGGACTGAAGCTTTCTTT.

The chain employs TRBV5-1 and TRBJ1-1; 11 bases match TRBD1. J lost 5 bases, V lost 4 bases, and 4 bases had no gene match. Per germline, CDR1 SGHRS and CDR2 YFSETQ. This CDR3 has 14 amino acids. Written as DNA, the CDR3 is TGCGCCAGCAGCAAGGGACAGGGGGAAACTGAAGCTTTCTTT. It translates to CASSKGQGETEAFF.